The entry below describes one T cell receptor (beta chain). The antigen is not known. A second PCR, run for roughly 7 to 12 cycles, used a sample-barcoded 5' primer plus a J-beta primer mix. Every sample returned 3 million or more CDR3-containing paired-end reads. TCRdb re-derived calls from the 5' RACE reads in MiXCR, one entry per CDR3 protein. The sample holds just over 800,000 distinct CDR3 sequences, around 68% seen once. These data are taken from a study of blood T cells in healthy people across ages. CDR3 length equals 12 residues. V shed 7 bases and J 4 bases; nucleotides not matched to a gene: 5. CDR1 is SQVTM and CDR2 is ANQGSEA in the germline V gene. Study-level results: PBMCs that were unsorted prevented a conclusive naive versus antigen-experienced comparison. As age increased, TCR beta diversity per million T cells fell in a roughly linear fashion.

This sequence joins TRBV29-1 and TRBJ2-5, with 8 bases lining up with TRBD1. The receptor was derived from a man aged 25 to 40 in good health. The sequenced sample consisted of blood. The CDR3 DNA reads as TGCAGCGCAAACGGACAGGGAGAGACCCAGTACTTC. It is translated as CSANGQGETQYF.